The clone carrying this T cell receptor gamma chain has a handful of counts. The antigen is unknown. This specimen belongs to a study of gamma delta lymphoproliferative disorders and STAT genes. Study at large: Each gamma-chain library started from at least 50 ng of genomic DNA, using the LymphoTrack Dx TCRG Assay. The EuroClonality-NGS protocol was used to prepare delta libraries.

TCRdb re-identified clones in the multiplex PCR reads via CATT. This sample yields over a thousand gamma-chain clones, of which roughly a tenth are seen a single time; roughly 88% belongs to the top ten. Genomic DNA from isolated PBMCs served as the sequencing template. Points from the study as a whole: Nearly all major patient gamma and delta clonotypes were public.

The sample was blood. The source is a human donor with gamma-delta T-cell large granular lymphocyte leukemia.

CDR3: CAAWVEGKLF. In DNA form, the CDR3 reads TGTGCTGCGTGGGTAGAGGGGAAACTCTTT. The chain couples TRGV10 to TRGJ1 or TRGJ2. TRGV10 is reported as an ORF; its role is uncertain. Unmatched junction bases numbered 8, after V lost 8 bases and J lost 12 bases. CDR3 length equals 10 residues.